Given below is one T cell receptor beta chain in context. Germline and junction disagree at one end, which may indicate a read error. In the same sample, other DNA sequences code for this CDR3. CDR1 and CDR2 (germline): SNHLY, FYNNEI. This CDR3 spans 11 amino acids. Adult donors, all healthy and HIV-negative, had no recent acute infections or vaccinations. In the sorted-subset replicate PCRs, approximately 200 ng DNA, roughly 29,000 T cell genomes, was used. The protocol was immunoSEQ multiplex PCR, while the TCRdb copy is restricted to in-frame clones and leaves out a portion. The sample has 2 million to 3 million clones; around nine tenths are singletons. These data come from a study of shared clonotypes between healthy human individuals. Study background: Three plates were used per donor for CD4 naive, three for CD4 memory, two for CD8 naive and one for CD8 memory.

The chain recombines TRBV2 with TRBJ2-5; either TRBD1 or TRBD2 may fit D (5 bases each). Sequencing input: naive CD4+ T cells sorted from blood. The subset denotes: CD45RA+ positively selected. This TCR was sampled from a man younger than 30 in good health. The CDR3 DNA reads TGTGCGAGCACGAGGGGAGAGACCCAGTACTTC. This translates into CASTRGETQYF.